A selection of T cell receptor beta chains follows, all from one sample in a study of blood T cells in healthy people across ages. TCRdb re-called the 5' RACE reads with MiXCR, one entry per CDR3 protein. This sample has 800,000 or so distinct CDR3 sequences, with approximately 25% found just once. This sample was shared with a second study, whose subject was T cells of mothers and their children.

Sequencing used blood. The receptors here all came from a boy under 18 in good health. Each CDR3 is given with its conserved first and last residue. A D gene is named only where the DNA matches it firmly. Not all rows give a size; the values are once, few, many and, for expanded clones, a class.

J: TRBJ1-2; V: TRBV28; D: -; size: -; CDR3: CASSPGGAGGYTF; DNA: TGTGCCAGCAGTCCCGGGGGGGCAGGTGGCTACACCTTC
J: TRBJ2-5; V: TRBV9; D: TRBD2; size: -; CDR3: CASSVGGLADETQYF; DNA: TGTGCCAGCAGCGTGGGGGGACTAGCGGATGAGACCCAGTACTTC
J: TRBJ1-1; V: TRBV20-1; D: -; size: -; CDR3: CSARKDPSTEAFF; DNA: TGCAGTGCTAGAAAGGACCCAAGCACTGAAGCTTTCTTT
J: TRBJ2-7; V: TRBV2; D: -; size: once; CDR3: CASKYRDTYEQYF; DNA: TGTGCCAGCAAGTACAGGGATACCTACGAGCAGTACTTC
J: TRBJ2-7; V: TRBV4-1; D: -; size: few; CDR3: CASSQDDREAEGLEQYF; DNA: TGCGCCAGCAGCCAAGATGACAGGGAAGCGGAGGGTTTAGAGCAGTACTTC
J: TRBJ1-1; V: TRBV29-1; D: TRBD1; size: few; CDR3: CSVSGTEKTDTEAFF; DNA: TGCAGCGTCTCCGGGACAGAAAAGACGGACACTGAAGCTTTCTTT
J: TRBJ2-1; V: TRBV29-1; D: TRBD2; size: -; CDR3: CSHGRARNYNEQFF; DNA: TGCAGCCACGGGAGGGCCAGGAATTACAATGAGCAGTTCTTC
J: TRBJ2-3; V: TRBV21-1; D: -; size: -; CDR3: CASSKGGFLADTQYF; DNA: TGTGCCAGCAGCAAAGGTGGCTTCCTGGCAGATACGCAGTATTTT
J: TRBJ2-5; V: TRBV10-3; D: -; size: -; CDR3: CAISERGETQYF; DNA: TGTGCCATCAGTGAAAGGGGAGAGACCCAGTACTTC
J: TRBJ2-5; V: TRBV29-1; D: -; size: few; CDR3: CSAQSQGTQYF; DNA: TGCAGCGCTCAGTCCCAAGGGACCCAGTACTTC
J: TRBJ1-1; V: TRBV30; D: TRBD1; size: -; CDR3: CAWSVQGRGFKNTEAFF; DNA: TGTGCCTGGAGTGTACAGGGCAGGGGGTTCAAAAACACTGAAGCTTTCTTT
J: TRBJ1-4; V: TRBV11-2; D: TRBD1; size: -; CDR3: CASSQYQQGYSEKLFF; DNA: TGTGCCAGCAGCCAATACCAACAGGGGTATAGTGAAAAACTGTTTTTT
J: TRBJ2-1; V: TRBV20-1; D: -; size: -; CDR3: CSAEGPSNEQFF; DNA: TGCAGTGCTGAGGGGCCCTCCAATGAGCAGTTCTTC
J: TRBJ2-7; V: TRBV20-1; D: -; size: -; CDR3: CSARVPGASYEQYF; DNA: TGCAGTGCTAGAGTCCCGGGTGCGTCCTACGAGCAGTACTTC
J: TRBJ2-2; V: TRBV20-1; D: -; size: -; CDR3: CSARARRGPNTGELFF; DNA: TGCAGTGCTAGGGCCCGAAGGGGCCCGAACACCGGGGAGCTGTTTTTT
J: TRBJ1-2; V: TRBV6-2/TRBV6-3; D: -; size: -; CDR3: CASSRARGGYTF; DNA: TGTGCCAGCAGTAGGGCCAGGGGCGGCTACACCTTC
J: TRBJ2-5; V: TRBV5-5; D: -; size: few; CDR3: CASSLYYQETQYF; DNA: TGTGCCAGCAGCTTATACTACCAAGAGACCCAGTACTTC
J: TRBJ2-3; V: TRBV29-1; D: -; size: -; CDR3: CSVVDLSSAFTDTQYF; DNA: TGCAGCGTTGTGGACCTGAGTAGCGCGTTCACAGATACGCAGTATTTT
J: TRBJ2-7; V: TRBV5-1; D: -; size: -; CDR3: CASSSQQASEQYF; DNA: TGCGCCAGCAGCTCACAACAGGCTTCCGAGCAGTACTTC
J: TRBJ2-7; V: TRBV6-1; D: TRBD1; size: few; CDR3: CASSERAGGYEQYF; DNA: TGTGCCAGCAGTGAACGGGCAGGGGGTTACGAGCAGTACTTC
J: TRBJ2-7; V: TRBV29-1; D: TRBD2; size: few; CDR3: CSVEALAGEGYEQYF; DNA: TGCAGCGTTGAAGCGCTAGCGGGAGAGGGCTACGAGCAGTACTTC
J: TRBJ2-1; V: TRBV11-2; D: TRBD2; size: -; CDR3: CASSYSGGADEQFF; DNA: TGTGCCAGCAGCTATAGCGGGGGGGCCGATGAGCAGTTCTTC
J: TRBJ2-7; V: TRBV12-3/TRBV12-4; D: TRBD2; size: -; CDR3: CASSLSGTATYEQYF; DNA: TGTGCCAGCAGCCTCAGCGGGACGGCCACCTACGAGCAGTACTTC
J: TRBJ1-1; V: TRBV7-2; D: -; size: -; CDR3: CASSLGPGLATAEAFF; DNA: TGTGCCAGCAGCTTAGGCCCAGGGTTGGCGACGGCTGAAGCTTTCTTT
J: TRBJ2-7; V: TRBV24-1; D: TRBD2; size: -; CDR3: CAPSAAGATSYEQYF; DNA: TGTGCCCCCAGTGCAGCGGGAGCCACCTCCTACGAGCAGTACTTC
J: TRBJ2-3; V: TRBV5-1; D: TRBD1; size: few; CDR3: CASSRDRATDTQYF; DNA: TGCGCCAGCAGCCGGGACAGGGCAACAGATACGCAGTATTTT
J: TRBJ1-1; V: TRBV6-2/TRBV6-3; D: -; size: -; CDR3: CASSYLSLNTEAFF; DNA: TGTGCCAGCAGTTATCTCTCGCTGAACACTGAAGCTTTCTTT
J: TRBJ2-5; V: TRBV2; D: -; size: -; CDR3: CASSGGGHTGSETQYF; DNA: TGTGCCAGCAGTGGCGGGGGCCACACAGGATCGGAGACCCAGTACTTC